This T cell receptor (beta chain) came from a study of regulatory and conventional T cells in breast cancer (dated by TCRdb to the mid-2010s). Regarding this clonotype: Its antigen specificity is not known. No base quality information exists; no much larger clone differs at one position.

The library came from PCR. The instrument was an Illumina MiSeq. TCRdb took the public reads, trimmed them with fastp at Q25, ran MiXCR for clone calling and kept in-frame beta chains. Under each unique CDR3 protein, matching rows form one entry showing the most common genes and DNA. For this sample there are 10,000 or so distinct CDR3 sequences; about 32% appear just once. The top ten hold 5.9% of the sample. V and J are truncated by 3 bases and 6 bases respectively, leaving an intervening sequence of 12 bases. From the cysteine up to the phenylalanine, the CDR3 has a length of 15 residues. Left in the record is the CDR3 DNA by itself, 45 bases read in frame from the first base. Based on the germline V gene, the CDR1 and CDR2 sequences are ENHRY and SYGVKD.

The clonotype comes from a male donor in good health. Recombination linked TRBV10-3 to TRBJ1-6; the D segment cannot be called with confidence. Sample: conventional T cells from blood. The CDR3 reads as follows: CAISENKGGNSPLHF. The bases read TGTGCCATCAGTGAAAACAAGGGTGGTAATTCACCCCTCCACTTT.